In this sample, the clone carrying this T cell receptor (beta chain) turned up many times. Its antigen remains unknown. The sample originates from a study of Graves' ophthalmopathy and Graves' hyperthyroidism. Across the whole study: In this cohort's terms, stable hyperthyroidism meant no ophthalmopathy by 18 months of follow-up. Study-wide results and caveats: A 13-signature model separated ophthalmopathy from stable hyperthyroidism, reaching around 89% sensitivity and approximately 81% specificity cross-validated. A majority of expanded thyroid clonotypes exceeding 0.001 frequency were likewise present in blood.

RNA transcripts served as template for amplifying TCR beta CDR3 sequences. Following a first-round RT-PCR that used HTBI primers, a second-round multiplex PCR was carried out. In TCRdb, the multiplex PCR reads were re-called with MiXCR into one record per CDR3 protein. Here the sample spans around 1,000,000 distinct CDR3 sequences, about two fifths being singletons. Clinical symptoms and serum thyroxine were used for diagnosis; TRAb, thyroid ultrasound and orbital computed tomography were also relied on. Trimming cost V 6 bases and J 8 bases; bases outside gene matches: 9. CDR1 and CDR2 from the germline V gene are SEHNR and FQNEAQ (reference sequence). The CDR3 extends over 13 amino acids.

The rearrangement uses TRBV7-9 and TRBJ1-2; 7 bases agree with TRBD1. Sequencing was done on a sample of peripheral blood or thyroid tissue (not recorded which). This TCR came from an adult man with Graves' hyperthyroidism. The DNA for the CDR3 is TGTGCCAGCAGGCCGGTAGGGGGCTTCGGCTACACCTTC. This translates into CASRPVGGFGYTF.